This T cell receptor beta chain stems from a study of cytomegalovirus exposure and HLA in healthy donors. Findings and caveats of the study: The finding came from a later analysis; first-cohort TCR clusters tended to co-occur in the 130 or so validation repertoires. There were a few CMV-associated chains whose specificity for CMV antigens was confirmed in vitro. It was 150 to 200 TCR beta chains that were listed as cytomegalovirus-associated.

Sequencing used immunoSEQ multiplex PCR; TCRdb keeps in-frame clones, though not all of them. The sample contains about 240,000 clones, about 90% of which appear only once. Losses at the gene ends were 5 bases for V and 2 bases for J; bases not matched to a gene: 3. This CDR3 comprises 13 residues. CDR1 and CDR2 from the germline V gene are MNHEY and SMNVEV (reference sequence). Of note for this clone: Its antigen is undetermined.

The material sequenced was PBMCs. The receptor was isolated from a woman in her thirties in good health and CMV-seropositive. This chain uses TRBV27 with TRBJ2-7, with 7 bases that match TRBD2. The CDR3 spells CASSEGGTYEQYF. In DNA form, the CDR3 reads TGTGCCAGCAGTGAGGGAGGGACCTACGAGCAGTACTTC.